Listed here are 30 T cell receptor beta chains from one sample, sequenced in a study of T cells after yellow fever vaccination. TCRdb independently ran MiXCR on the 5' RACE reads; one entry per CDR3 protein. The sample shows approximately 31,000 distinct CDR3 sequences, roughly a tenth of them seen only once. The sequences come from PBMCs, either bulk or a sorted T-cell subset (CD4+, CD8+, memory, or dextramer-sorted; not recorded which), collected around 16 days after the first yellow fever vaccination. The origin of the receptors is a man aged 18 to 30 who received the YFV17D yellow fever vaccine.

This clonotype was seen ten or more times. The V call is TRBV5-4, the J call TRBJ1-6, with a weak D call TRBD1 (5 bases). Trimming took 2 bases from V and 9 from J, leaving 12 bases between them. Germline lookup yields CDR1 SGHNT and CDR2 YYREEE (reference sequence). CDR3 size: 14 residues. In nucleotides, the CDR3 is TGTGCCAGCAGCTTCGAAGGGGCAGGTTCACCCCTCCACTTT. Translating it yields CASSFEGAGSPLHF.

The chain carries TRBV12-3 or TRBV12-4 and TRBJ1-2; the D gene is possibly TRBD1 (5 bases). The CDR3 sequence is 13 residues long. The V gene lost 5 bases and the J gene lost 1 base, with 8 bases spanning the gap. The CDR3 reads CASSVGVNYGYTF. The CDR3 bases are TGTGCCAGCAGTGTGGGGGTTAACTATGGCTACACCTTC.

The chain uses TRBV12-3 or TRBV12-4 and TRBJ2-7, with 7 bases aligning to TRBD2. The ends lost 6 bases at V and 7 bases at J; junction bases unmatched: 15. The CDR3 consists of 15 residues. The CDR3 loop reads CASSPRGAGVGEQYF. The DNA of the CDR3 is TGTGCCAGCAGCCCCCGCGGGGCGGGGGTGGGGGAGCAGTACTTC.

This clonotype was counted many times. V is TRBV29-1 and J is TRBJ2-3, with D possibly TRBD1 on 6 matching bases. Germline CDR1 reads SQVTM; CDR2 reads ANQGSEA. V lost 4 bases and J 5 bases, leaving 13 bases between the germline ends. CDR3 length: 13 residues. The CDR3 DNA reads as TGCAGCGTTGTCAGGGGCGCCGAAGATACGCAGTATTTT. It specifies CSVVRGAEDTQYF.

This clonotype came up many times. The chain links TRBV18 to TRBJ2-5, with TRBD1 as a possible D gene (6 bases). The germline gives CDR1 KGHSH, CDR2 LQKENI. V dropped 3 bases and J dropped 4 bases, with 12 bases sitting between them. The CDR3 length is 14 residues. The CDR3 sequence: CASSPGAGRETQYF. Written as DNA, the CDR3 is TGTGCCAGCTCACCGGGGGCAGGGAGAGAGACCCAGTACTTC.

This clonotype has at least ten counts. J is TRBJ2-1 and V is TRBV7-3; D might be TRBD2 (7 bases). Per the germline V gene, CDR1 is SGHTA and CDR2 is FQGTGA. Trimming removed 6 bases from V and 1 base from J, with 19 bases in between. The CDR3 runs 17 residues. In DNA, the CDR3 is TGTGCCAGCAGTTCTCAGGGTGCGGGGGCTTCCTACAATGAGCAGTTCTTC. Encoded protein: CASSSQGAGASYNEQFF.

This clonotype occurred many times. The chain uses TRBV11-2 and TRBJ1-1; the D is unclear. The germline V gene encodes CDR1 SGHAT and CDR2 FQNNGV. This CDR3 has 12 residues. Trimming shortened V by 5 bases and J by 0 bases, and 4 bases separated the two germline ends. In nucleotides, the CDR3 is TGTGCCAGCAGCGTCTTGAACACTGAAGCTTTCTTT. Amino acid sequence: CASSVLNTEAFF.

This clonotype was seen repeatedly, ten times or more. CDR3 in DNA: TGTGCCAGCAGCTTAGGGTCCACTAGCGGAGTTCAAGAGACCCAGTACTTC. Encoded protein: CASSLGSTSGVQETQYF. V usage is TRBV7-9 and J usage is TRBJ2-5, with 8 bases identical to TRBD2. The CDR3 loop spans 17 amino acids. Germline V gene data show CDR1 as SEHNR and CDR2 as FQNEAQ (reference sequence). V trimming: 1 base; J trimming: 2 bases; junction bases outside the gene matches: 9.

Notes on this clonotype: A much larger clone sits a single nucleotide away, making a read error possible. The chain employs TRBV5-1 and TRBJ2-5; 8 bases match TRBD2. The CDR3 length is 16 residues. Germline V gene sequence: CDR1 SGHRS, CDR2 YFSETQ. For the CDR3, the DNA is TGCGCCAGCAGATTGGCAGCGGGGGCCCGACAAGAGACCCAGTACTTC. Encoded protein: CASRLAAGARQETQYF.

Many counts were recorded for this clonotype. The CDR3 coding sequence is TGTGCCAGTAGTACAGAGGGCCGTGAGCAGTTCTTC. It specifies CASSTEGREQFF. The V gene is TRBV19, the J gene TRBJ2-1, with D possibly TRBD2 on 5 matching bases. The CDR3 sequence is 12 residues long. The V gene's germline CDR1 is LNHDA and CDR2 SQIVND (reference sequence). V lost 4 bases and J lost 9, with 10 bases in between. The entire variable domain, with the rest obtained from reference TRBV19 and TRBJ2-1, is as follows: DGGITQSPKYLFRKEGQNVTLSCEQNLNHDAMYWYRQDPGQGLRLIYYSQIVNDFQKGDIAEGYSVSREKKESFPLTVTSAQKNPTAFYLCASSTEGREQFFGPGTRLTVL.

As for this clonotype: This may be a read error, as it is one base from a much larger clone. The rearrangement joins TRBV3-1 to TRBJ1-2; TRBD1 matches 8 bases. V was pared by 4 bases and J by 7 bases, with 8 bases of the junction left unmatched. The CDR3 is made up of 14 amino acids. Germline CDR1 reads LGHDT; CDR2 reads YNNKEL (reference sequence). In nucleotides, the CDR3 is TGTGCCAGCAGCCCCCATCCAGGGGGCGGTGGCTACACCTTC. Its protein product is CASSPHPGGGGYTF.

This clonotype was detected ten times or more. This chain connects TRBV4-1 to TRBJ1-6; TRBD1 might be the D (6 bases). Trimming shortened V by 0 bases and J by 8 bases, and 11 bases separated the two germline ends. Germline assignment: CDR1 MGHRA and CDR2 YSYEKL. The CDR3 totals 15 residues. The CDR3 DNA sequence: TGCGCCAGCAGCCAAGAGGTGACAGGAGATTCACCCCTCCACTTT. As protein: CASSQEVTGDSPLHF.

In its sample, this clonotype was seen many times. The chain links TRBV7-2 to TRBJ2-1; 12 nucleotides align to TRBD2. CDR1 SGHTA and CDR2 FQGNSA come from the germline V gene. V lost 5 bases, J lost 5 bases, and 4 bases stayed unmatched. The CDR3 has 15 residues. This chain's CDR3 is CASSHGLAGNNEQFF. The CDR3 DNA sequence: TGTGCCAGCAGCCACGGACTAGCGGGGAACAATGAGCAGTTCTTC.

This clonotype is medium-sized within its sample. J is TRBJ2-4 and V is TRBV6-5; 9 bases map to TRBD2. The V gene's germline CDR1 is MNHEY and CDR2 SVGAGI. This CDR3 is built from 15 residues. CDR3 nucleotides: TGTGCTACGGCGGGGGGGCCGGAGTCCAAAAACATTCAGTACTTC. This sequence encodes CATAGGPESKNIQYF.

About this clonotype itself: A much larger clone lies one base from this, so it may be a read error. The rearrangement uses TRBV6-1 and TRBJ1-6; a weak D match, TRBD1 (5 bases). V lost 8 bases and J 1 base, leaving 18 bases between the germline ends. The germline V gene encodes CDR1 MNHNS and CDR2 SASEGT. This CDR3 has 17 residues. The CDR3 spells CASSRGTGVSYNSPLHF. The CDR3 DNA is TGTGCCAGCTCGCGGGGGACGGGGGTATCCTATAATTCACCCCTCCACTTT.

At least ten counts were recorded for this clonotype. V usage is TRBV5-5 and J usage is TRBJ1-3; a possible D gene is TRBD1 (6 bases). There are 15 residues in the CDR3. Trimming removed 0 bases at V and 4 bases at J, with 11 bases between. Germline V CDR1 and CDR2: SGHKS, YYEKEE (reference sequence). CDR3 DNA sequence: TGTGCCAGCAGCTTGGCAGGGGTGGACGGAAACACCATATATTTT. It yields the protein CASSLAGVDGNTIYF. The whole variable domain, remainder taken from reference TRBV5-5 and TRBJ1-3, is DAGVTQSPTHLIKTRGQQVTLRCSPISGHKSVSWYQQVLGQGPQFIFQYYEKEERGRGNFPDRFSARQFPNYSSELNVNALLLGDSALYLCASSLAGVDGNTIYFGEGSWLTVV.

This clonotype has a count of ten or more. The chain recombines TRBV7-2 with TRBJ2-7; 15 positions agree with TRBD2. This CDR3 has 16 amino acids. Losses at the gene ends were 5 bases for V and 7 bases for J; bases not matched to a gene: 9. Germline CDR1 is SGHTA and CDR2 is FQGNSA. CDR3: CASSDGGTSGGREQYF. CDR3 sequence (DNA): TGTGCCAGCAGCGACGGAGGGACTAGCGGGGGGAGGGAGCAGTACTTC.

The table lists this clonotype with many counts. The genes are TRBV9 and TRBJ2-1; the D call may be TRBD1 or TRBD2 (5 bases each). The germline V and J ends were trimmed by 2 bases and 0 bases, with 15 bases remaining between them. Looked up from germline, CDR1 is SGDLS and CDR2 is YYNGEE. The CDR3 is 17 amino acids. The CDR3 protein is CASSVRPGPLSYNEQFF. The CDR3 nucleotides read TGTGCCAGCAGCGTCCGACCGGGACCCCTCTCCTACAATGAGCAGTTCTTC.

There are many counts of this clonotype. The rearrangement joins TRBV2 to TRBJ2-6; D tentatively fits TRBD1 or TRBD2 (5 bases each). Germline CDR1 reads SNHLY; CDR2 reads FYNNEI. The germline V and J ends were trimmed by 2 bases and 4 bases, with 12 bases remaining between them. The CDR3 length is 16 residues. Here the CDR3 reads CASSERGLEGANVLTF. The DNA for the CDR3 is TGTGCCAGCAGTGAACGGGGCCTCGAGGGGGCCAACGTCCTGACTTTC.

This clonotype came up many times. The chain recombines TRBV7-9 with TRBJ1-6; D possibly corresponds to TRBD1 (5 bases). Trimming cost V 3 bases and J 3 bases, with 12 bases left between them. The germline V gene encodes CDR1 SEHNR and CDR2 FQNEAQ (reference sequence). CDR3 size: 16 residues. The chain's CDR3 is CASSLGPSNYNSPLHF. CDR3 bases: TGTGCCAGCAGCTTGGGACCGTCTAACTATAATTCACCCCTCCACTTT.

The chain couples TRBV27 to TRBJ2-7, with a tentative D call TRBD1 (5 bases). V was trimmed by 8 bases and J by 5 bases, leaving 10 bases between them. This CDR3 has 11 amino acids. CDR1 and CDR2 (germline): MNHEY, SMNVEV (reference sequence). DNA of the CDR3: TGTGCCAGCTCCAGGGCAAACGAGCAGTACTTC. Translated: CASSRANEQYF.

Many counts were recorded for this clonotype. This chain's CDR3 is CASSQDRLEQFF. Here the CDR3 DNA reads TGCGCCAGCAGCCAAGATCGTCTTGAGCAGTTCTTC. The gene calls are TRBV4-3 and TRBJ2-1; D call uncertain. The V and J ends lost 0 bases and 9 bases respectively, with 6 bases between them. Germline V gene sequence: CDR1 LGHNA, CDR2 YSLEER. The CDR3 has 12 amino acids.

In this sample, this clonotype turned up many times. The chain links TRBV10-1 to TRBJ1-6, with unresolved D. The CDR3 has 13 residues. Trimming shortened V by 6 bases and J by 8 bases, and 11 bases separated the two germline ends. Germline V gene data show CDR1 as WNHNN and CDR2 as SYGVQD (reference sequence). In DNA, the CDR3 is TGCGCCAGCAGGTCGGGAAAATATTCACCCCTCCACTTT. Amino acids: CASRSGKYSPLHF.

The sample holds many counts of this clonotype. The CDR3: CASSLTSGSYNEQFF. DNA of the CDR3: TGTGCCAGCAGTTTGACTAGCGGCTCCTACAATGAGCAGTTCTTC. The chain carries TRBV6-2 or TRBV6-3 and TRBJ2-1; 9 bases are a match to TRBD2. The CDR3 covers 15 residues. With V trimmed by 4 bases and J by 0 bases, 1 base remained unmatched. The germline V gene encodes CDR1 MNHEY and CDR2 SVGEGT.

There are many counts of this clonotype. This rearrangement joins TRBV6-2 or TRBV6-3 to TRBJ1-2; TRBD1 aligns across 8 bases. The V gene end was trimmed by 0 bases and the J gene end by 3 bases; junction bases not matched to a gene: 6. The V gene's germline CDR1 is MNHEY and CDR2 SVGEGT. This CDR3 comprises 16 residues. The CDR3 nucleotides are TGTGCCAGCAGTTACTCCGGACAGGGCCTCCACTATGGCTACACCTTC. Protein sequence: CASSYSGQGLHYGYTF.

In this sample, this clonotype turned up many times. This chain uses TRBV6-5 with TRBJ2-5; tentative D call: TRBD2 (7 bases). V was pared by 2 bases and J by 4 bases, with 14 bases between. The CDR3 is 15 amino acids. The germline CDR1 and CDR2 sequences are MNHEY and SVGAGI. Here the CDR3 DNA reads TGTGCCAGCAGTTACACCTACAGGGAGGGAGAGACCCAGTACTTC. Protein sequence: CASSYTYREGETQYF.

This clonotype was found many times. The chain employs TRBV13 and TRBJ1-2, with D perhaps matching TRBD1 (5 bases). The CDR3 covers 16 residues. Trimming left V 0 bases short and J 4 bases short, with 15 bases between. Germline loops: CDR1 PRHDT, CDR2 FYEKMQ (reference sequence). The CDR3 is CASSLGQGDQGYGYTF. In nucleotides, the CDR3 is TGTGCCAGCAGCTTAGGTCAAGGTGATCAGGGCTATGGCTACACCTTC.

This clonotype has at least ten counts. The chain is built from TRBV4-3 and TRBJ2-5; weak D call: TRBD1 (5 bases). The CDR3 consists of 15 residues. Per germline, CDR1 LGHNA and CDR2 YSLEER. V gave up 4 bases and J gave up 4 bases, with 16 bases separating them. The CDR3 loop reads CASSRSSSRVETQYF. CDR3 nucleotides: TGCGCCAGCAGCCGGAGCTCGAGCAGGGTAGAGACCCAGTACTTC.

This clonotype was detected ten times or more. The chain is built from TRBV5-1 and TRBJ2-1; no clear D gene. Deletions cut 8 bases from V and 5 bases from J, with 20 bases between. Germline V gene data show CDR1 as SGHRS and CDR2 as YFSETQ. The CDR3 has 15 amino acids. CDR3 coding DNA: TGCGCCAGTAGTGCGGCCGTCCTCACAAACAATGAGCAGTTCTTC. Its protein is CASSAAVLTNNEQFF.

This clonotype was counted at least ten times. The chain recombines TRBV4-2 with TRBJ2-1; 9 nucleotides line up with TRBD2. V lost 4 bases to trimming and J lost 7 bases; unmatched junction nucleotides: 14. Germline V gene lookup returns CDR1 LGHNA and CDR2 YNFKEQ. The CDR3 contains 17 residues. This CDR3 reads CASSLGPLTSGPNEQFF. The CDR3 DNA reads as TGTGCCAGCAGCCTCGGACCCTTGACTAGCGGCCCTAATGAGCAGTTCTTC.